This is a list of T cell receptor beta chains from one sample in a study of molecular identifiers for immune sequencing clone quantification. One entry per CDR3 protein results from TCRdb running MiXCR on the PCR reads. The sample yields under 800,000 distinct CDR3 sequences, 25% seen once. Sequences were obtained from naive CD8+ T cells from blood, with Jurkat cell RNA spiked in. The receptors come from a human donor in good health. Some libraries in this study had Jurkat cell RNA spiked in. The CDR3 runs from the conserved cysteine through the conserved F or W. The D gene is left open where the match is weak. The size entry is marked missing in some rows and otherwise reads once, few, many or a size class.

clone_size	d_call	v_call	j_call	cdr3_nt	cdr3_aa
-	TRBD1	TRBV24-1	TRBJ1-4	TGTGCCACCAGTGATTTGGGGACAGGTGATTTGTTTTTT	CATSDLGTGDLFF
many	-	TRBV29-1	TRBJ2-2	TGCAGCGTTCGAGGGCAGAACACCGGGGAGCTGTTTTTT	CSVRGQNTGELFF
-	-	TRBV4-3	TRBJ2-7	TGCGCCAGCCGCCAAGAGTGGCAGTCGGGATCCTACGAGCAGTACTTC	CASRQEWQSGSYEQYF
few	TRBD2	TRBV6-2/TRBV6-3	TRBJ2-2	TGTGCCAGCAGTTACCGTAGCGGGGGGGCGCACACCGGGGAGCTGTTTTTT	CASSYRSGGAHTGELFF
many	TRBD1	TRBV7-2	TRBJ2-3	TGTGCCAGCAGCGCGATGACAGGGGGCGAGAATACGCAGTATTTT	CASSAMTGGENTQYF
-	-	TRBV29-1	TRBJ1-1	TGCAGCGTTGAACTCCCAATGATCACTGGAGCTTTCTTT	CSVELPMITGAFF
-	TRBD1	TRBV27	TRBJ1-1	TGTGCCAGCAGTCAAGGGGGCAGGGGACGCACTGAAGCTTTCTTT	CASSQGGRGRTEAFF
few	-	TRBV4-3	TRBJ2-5	TGCGCAGCTGGCCTCGGTCGGGGAGAGACCCAGTACTTC	CAAGLGRGETQYF
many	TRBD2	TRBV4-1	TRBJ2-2	TGCGCCAGCAGCCAAGCGCCGGGACTAGCTGACGGGGAGCTGTTTTTT	CASSQAPGLADGELFF
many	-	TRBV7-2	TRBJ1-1	TGTGCCAGCATCTCCGGGCAATTGGCCACTGAAGCTTTCTTT	CASISGQLATEAFF
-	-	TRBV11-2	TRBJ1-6	TGTGCCAGCAGTCAAACCAGGGGCCCCAATTCACCCCTCCACTTT	CASSQTRGPNSPLHF
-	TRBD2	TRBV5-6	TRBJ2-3	TGTGCCAGCAGCGACTCTAGCGGGGGCCTGCAGTGTTTT	CASSDSSGGLQCF
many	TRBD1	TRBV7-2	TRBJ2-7	TGTGCCAGCTCGGACAGGAGCTCCTACGAGCAGTACTTC	CASSDRSSYEQYF
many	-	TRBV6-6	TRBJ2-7	TGTGCCAGCAGCCCCCCGGGGGTCGCGGGGGAGCAGTACTTC	CASSPPGVAGEQYF
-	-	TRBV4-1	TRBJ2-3	TGCGCCAGCAGCCAGGAAGGGTCGGATACGCAGTATTTT	CASSQEGSDTQYF
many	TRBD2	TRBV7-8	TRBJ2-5	TGTGCCAGCAGCTCCCTGGATCGGGGGGGCGAGACCCAGTACTTC	CASSSLDRGGETQYF
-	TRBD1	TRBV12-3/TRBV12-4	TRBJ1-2	TGTGCCAGCAGTTTTGGACAGGGGCTCTATGGCTACACCTTC	CASSFGQGLYGYTF
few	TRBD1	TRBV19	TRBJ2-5	TGTGCCACTACAGGGGGATCCCAAGAGACCCAGTACTTC	CATTGGSQETQYF
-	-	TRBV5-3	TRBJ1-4	TGTGCCAGCATCTTGGCATTGTTGGGACCCACTACCCCTAATGAAAAACTGTTTTTT	CASILALLGPTTPNEKLFF
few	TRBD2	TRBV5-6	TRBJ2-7	TGTGCCAGCACCTTACTAGCGGGGCTTTTCGACGAGCAGTACTTC	CASTLLAGLFDEQYF
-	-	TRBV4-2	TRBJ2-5	TGCGCCAGCAGCCAAGACAGGACTAGTCGAGAGACCCAGTACTTC	CASSQDRTSRETQYF
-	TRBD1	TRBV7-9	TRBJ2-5	TGTGCCAGCAGCTTAGGGACAGGGTGGGAGACCCAGTACTTC	CASSLGTGWETQYF
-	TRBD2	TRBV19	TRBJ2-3	TGTGCCAGTACCCCAGGGACTAGGGCAACAGATACGCAGTATTTT	CASTPGTRATDTQYF
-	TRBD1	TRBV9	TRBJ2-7	TGTGCCAGCAGCGTAGATGCGGACAGGACGAATCTCGAGCAGTACTTC	CASSVDADRTNLEQYF
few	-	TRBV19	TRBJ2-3	TGTGCCAGTAGAACCGCCGGACGAGCCTTGGATACGCAGTATTTT	CASRTAGRALDTQYF
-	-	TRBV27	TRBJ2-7	TGTGCCAGCAGTACATCCCCTACAGAGAGCTACGAGCAGTACTTC	CASSTSPTESYEQYF
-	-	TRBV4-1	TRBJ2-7	TGCGCCAGCAGCCAACAGGGGAACTACGAGCAGTACTTC	CASSQQGNYEQYF
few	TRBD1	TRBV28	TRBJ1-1	TGTGCCAGCAGTTTGCGTATGGGACAGGGACAGAACACTGAAGCTTTCTTT	CASSLRMGQGQNTEAFF
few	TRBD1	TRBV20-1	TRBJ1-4	TGCAGTGCTAAAAACAGGGGGAAGAATGAAAAACTGTTTTTT	CSAKNRGKNEKLFF
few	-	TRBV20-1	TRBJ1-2	TGCAGTGCTAGAGATCCGACAGGAATCAACTATGGCTACACCTTC	CSARDPTGINYGYTF
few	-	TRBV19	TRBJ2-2	TGTGCCAGTACCCTGGTCGGGTACACCGGGGAGCTGTTTTTT	CASTLVGYTGELFF
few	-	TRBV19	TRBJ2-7	TGTGCCAGTAGTATTGATGTCGGAAGCTACGAGCCGTACTTC	CASSIDVGSYEPYF
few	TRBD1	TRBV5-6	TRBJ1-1	TGTGCCAGCAGCTTGGGGGGCCTGACAGGGGGAAATTCGAACACTGAAGCTTTCTTT	CASSLGGLTGGNSNTEAFF
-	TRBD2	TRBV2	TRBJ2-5	TGTGCCAGCAGTGACATAGCGGGGGGGCTGGGAGAGACCCAGCACTTC	CASSDIAGGLGETQHF
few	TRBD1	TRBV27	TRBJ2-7	TGTGCCAGCAGTTTGACAGGGTTCGAGCAGTACTTC	CASSLTGFEQYF
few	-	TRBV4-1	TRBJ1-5	TGCGCCAGCATCCACAGGAATGACAGGTATAATCAGCCCCAGCATTTT	CASIHRNDRYNQPQHF
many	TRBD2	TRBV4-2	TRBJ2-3	TGTGCCAGCAGCCAAGTTCCTAGCGGGAGTTTGGCAGATACGCAGTATTTT	CASSQVPSGSLADTQYF
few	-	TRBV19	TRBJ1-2	TGTGCCAGTAGTATCATGTCCACGTATGGCTACACCTTC	CASSIMSTYGYTF
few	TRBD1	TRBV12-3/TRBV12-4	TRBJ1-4	TGTGCCAGCAGTTCCAGGACAGGGCCTCGGGAAAAACTGTTTTTT	CASSSRTGPREKLFF
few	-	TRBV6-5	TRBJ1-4	TGTGCCAGCAGTTACTCGCTGGAGGGAAAACTGTTTTTT	CASSYSLEGKLFF
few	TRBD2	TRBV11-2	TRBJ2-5	TGTGCCAGCAGCTTACGGCGGGGGTCAGAGACCCAGTACTTC	CASSLRRGSETQYF
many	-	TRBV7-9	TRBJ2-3	TGTGCCAGCAGCCCCCCCCCGGGGTCTGGCTCAGATACGCAGTATTTT	CASSPPPGSGSDTQYF
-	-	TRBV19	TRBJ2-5	TGTGCCAGTAGTAGCTGGGACATTCAAGAGACCCAGTACTTC	CASSSWDIQETQYF
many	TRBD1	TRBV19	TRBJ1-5	TGTGCCAGTAGCCCGACAGGGGCGGGTCAGCCCCAGCATTTT	CASSPTGAGQPQHF
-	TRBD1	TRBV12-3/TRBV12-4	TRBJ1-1	TGTGCCAGCAGCGAGACAGGGGCGGTTGAAGCTTTCTTT	CASSETGAVEAFF
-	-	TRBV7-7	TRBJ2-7	TGTGCCAACAGCTTAGACGACAGCGGTACCTACGAGCAGTACTTC	CANSLDDSGTYEQYF
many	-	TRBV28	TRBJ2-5	TGTGCCAGCAGTTTTGGGGTTTCGAGAGAAGAGACCCAGTACTTC	CASSFGVSREETQYF
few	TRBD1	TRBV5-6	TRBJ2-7	TGTGCCAGCAGCTACACTGACAGGGACTACGAGCAGTACTTC	CASSYTDRDYEQYF
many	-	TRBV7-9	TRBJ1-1	TGTGCCAGCAGCGATCGACCAGGGAAAGAAGCTTTCTTT	CASSDRPGKEAFF
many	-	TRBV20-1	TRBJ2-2	TGCAGTGCTAGGGAGGAGATTAACACCGGGGAGCTGTTTTTT	CSAREEINTGELFF
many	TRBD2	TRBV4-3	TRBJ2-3	TGCGCCAGCAGCAAAAGCGGGGGGGCCTTAGATACGCAGTATTTT	CASSKSGGALDTQYF
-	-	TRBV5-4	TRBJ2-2	TGTGCCAGCAGCTTGGACACTCCCGACCCAAACACCGGGGAGCTGTTTTTT	CASSLDTPDPNTGELFF
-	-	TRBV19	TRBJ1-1	TGTGCCAGTAGTTCTCGTCGAGGGATCACGGAGCTGAACACTGAAGCTTTCTTT	CASSSRRGITELNTEAFF
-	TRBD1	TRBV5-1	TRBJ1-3	TGCGCCAGCAGCCCAACCGGGACAGATCTCTCTGGAAACACCATATATTTT	CASSPTGTDLSGNTIYF
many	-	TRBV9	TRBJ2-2	TGTGCCAGCAGCGCCGCAAAGGGAGAGCTGTTTTTT	CASSAAKGELFF
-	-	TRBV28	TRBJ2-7	TGTGCCAGCACTCCTTACTACAGGGACCTAGTCGAAGAGCAGTACTTC	CASTPYYRDLVEEQYF
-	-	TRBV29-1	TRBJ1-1	TGCAGCGTTGCGTCGAACACTGAAGCTTTCTTT	CSVASNTEAFF
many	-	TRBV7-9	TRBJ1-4	TGTGCCAGCAGCAAAGCGGGTGCAACTAATGAAAAACTGTTTTTT	CASSKAGATNEKLFF
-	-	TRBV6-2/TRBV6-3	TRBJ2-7	TGTGCCAGCACTAACATCGAGACCCGTTACGAGCAGTACTTC	CASTNIETRYEQYF
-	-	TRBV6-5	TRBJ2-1	TGTGCCAGCAGTTACGCCGGGGCAGGGCGGAATGAGCAGTTCTTC	CASSYAGAGRNEQFF